This T cell receptor beta chain was captured in a study of T-cell memory formation after mild COVID-19 listed by TCRdb under 2021. As for the study more broadly: TCR sequence clusters from the two donors were found to be largely donor specific. Two young, previously healthy adult volunteers, one female and one male, were included in the cohort. Longitudinal TCRalpha and TCRbeta repertoire sequencing tracked T-cell clones expanding and contracting after mild COVID-19 in a couple of donors.

Study-wide conclusions, independent of this receptor: Only a couple of mild cases were covered by the study, and larger cohorts that include severe cases with pre-infection samples were considered necessary. SARS-CoV-2 specificity was not confirmed for the second-wave clones peaking on day 37. Clones contracting from day 15 to 85 had balanced CD4/CD8 phenotypes, while a second wave expanding from day 15 to 37 was biased towards CD4+. Contracting CD4+ clones were located mainly in the CM and EM memory subsets, whereas CD8+ clones were found to be enriched in EMRA. Some responding clones were detected in pre-infection memory, which suggested that pre-existing cross-reactive memory T cells had joined the SARS-CoV-2 response.

A word on this clonotype: The antigen this receptor binds is unknown. No base-level quality is on record; no much larger clone is a single base apart.

The cysteine opens and the phenylalanine closes a CDR3 of 15 amino acids. Only CDR3 DNA is held: 45 bases, read in frame from base 1. The germline V gene supplies CDR1 MDHEN and CDR2 SYDVKM. V has 5 bases trimmed and J has 1 base trimmed; junction bases matching no gene number 3. Ficoll-Paque density gradient centrifugation was the method used to isolate PBMCs. The listed sequencing device is Illumina NovaSeq 6000. Using 5'RACE with constant-segment primers, TCRalpha and TCRbeta cDNA libraries were constructed, with sample barcodes and unique molecular identifiers added in the process. Trizol reagent was used to extract RNA from every sample. Amplification of the libraries took two PCR steps, and the second step added a second sample barcode plus Illumina TruSeq adapters. Sequencing of the libraries was done on an Illumina NovaSeq, producing 2 x 150 bp paired-end reads. Per the original workflow: Demultiplexing of reads and collapsing into UMI-guided consensus sequences were performed with migec v1.2.7. Using mixcr v2.1.11, UMI consensuses were aligned to TRA and TRB V and J templates and then assembled into clonotypes. A clonotype was counted as expanded or contracted only if both edgeR and NoisET called the change significant, with noise models trained on biological replicates. For edgeR calls, the thresholds were a false discovery rate-adjusted p below 0.01 and a log2 fold-change of 1. As an exploratory analysis of dynamics, max-normalized trajectories of the 1000 most abundant clonotypes were examined by PCA with hierarchical clustering. Separately sequenced CD4+ and CD8+ repertoires were used to assign the CD4 or CD8 phenotype of responding clones. Clones were called with MiXCR by TCRdb after fastp trimmed the public reads at Q25, and only in-frame beta chains were retained. Rows are unified per CDR3 protein, each entry keeping the most common DNA and genes. The V and J calls and clone size come from TCRdb's table, not from the authors' own analysis. The sample records under 550,000 distinct CDR3 sequences, about a sixth of which are singletons. The ten largest clones add up to 20% to 25% of the sample.

Material for sequencing was PBMCs or a T cell subset sorted from them (not recorded which). The sequence links TRBV28 to TRBJ1-4; TRBD1 aligns with 8 central bases. The source of this sequence is a young man who had mild COVID-19 (a few samples of this study predate the infection). The sample titles of this study are shuffled in the database, so cell type and time point are left out; the donor was told from shared clones. The CDR3 protein sequence reads: CASSPGQGTNEKLFF. The DNA sequence is TGTGCCAGCAGTCCCGGACAGGGAACTAATGAAAAACTGTTTTTT.